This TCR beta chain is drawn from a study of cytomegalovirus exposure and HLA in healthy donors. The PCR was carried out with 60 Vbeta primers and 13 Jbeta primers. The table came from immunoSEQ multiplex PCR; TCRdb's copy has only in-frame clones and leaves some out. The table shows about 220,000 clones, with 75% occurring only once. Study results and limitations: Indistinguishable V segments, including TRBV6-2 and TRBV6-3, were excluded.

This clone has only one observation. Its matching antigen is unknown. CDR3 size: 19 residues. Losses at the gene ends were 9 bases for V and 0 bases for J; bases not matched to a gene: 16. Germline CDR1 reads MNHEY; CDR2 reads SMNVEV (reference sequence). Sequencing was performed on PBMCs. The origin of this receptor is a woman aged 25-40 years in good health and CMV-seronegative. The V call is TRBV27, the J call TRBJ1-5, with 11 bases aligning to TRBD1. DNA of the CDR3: TGTGCCAGTCTCCCAATGTGGACAGGGGGCCCTTATAGCAATCAGCCCCAGCATTTT. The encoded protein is CASLPMWTGGPYSNQPQHF.